The next 16 T cell receptor beta chains were all read from a single sample in a study of blood T cell repertoires in COVID-19. Assay: immunoSEQ multiplex PCR; the TCRdb copy retains only in-frame clones and omits some. This sample has around 270,000 clones, with less than 90% found just once. The sequenced sample consisted of peripheral blood. Receptors originate from a woman in her thirties or forties who had recovered from COVID-19.

This sequence joins TRBV2 and TRBJ1-4; TRBD1 aligns across 10 bases. Trimming took 6 bases from V and 6 from J; bases not matched to a gene: 4. The germline gives CDR1 SNHLY, CDR2 FYNNEI. This CDR3 is built from 14 residues. CDR3 sequence: CASRTGTGDEKLFF. Written as DNA, the CDR3 is TGTGCCAGCAGGACCGGGACAGGGGATGAAAAACTGTTTTTT. The full variable domain, completed using reference TRBV2 and TRBJ1-4, is EPEVTQTPSHQVTQMGQEVILRCVPISNHLYFYWYRQILGQKVEFLVSFYNNEISEKSEIFDDQFSVERPDGSNFTLKIRSTKLEDSAMYFCASRTGTGDEKLFFGSGTQLSVL.

Only one count was recorded for this clone. The genes are TRBV12-3 or TRBV12-4 and TRBJ1-5; a possible D gene is TRBD1 (5 bases). CDR3 length equals 12 residues. Trimming left V 3 bases short and J 10 bases short, with 10 bases between. The CDR3 here is CASSLPGHPQHF. DNA of the CDR3: TGTGCCAGCAGTTTGCCCGGACATCCCCAGCATTTT.

V usage is TRBV5-1 and J usage is TRBJ2-7, with TRBD1 matching over 11 bases. The CDR3 covers 13 residues. CDR1 and CDR2 (germline): SGHRS, YFSETQ. The V and J ends lost 5 bases and 5 bases, in that order; junction bases with no gene match: 3. In DNA, the CDR3 is TGCGCCAGCAGAAGGACAGGGGGCGACGAGCAGTACTTC. Its protein product is CASRRTGGDEQYF.

V gene TRBV5-4 combines with J gene TRBJ1-1; D uncertain. Germline lookup yields CDR1 SGHNT and CDR2 YYREEE (reference sequence). Between the trimmed V and J ends, which lost 1 base and 2 bases, there was a span of 3 bases. The CDR3 has 12 residues. The CDR3 coding sequence is TGTGCCAGCAGCTTGCTAAACACTGAAGCTTTCTTT. The encoded protein is CASSLLNTEAFF. Based on the CDR3 plus reference TRBV5-4 and TRBJ1-1, the full variable domain is ETGVTQSPTHLIKTRGQQVTLRCSSQSGHNTVSWYQQALGQGPQFIFQYYREEENGRGNFPPRFSGLQFPNYSSELNVNALELDDSALYLCASSLLNTEAFFGQGTRLTVV.

J is TRBJ2-1 and V is TRBV9; 8 nucleotides match TRBD1. The junction had 7 bases not matched to a gene; V was cut back by 0 bases and J by 2 bases. CDR3 size: 17 residues. Per the germline V gene, CDR1 is SGDLS and CDR2 is YYNGEE. CDR3 amino acids: CASSVAGTGGAYNEQFF. The CDR3 DNA reads TGTGCCAGCAGCGTAGCGGGTACAGGGGGAGCCTACAATGAGCAGTTCTTC.

The rearrangement links TRBV28 to TRBJ2-3; D not resolved. CDR1 MDHEN and CDR2 SYDVKM come from the germline V gene. The CDR3 sequence is 12 residues long. Between the trimmed V and J ends, which lost 3 bases and 4 bases, there was a span of 5 bases. Written as DNA, the CDR3 is TGTGCCAGCAGTTTCCTCCCAGATACGCAGTATTTT. Its translation: CASSFLPDTQYF.

The CDR3 sequence: CASSIGNRANYGYTF. The CDR3 DNA sequence: TGTGCCAGCAGTATTGGCAACAGGGCTAACTATGGCTACACCTTC. The chain has TRBV28 and TRBJ1-2, with a weak D call TRBD1 (6 bases). CDR3 length: 15 residues. V dropped 5 bases and J dropped 0 bases, with 13 bases sitting between them. From germline, CDR1 is MDHEN and CDR2 SYDVKM.

This chain links TRBV28 with TRBJ1-3; no reliable D call. Per germline, CDR1 MDHEN and CDR2 SYDVKM. The CDR3 extends over 16 amino acids. The V gene lost 3 bases and the J gene lost 1 base, with 13 bases spanning the gap. The CDR3, as DNA: TGTGCCAGCAGTTTGACGCAGCGTCGATCTGGAAACACCATATATTTT. Translation: CASSLTQRRSGNTIYF. Drawing the rest from reference TRBV28 and TRBJ1-3, the complete variable domain is DVKVTQSSRYLVKRTGEKVFLECVQDMDHENMFWYRQDPGLGLRLIYFSYDVKMKEKGDIPEGYSVSREKKERFSLILESASTNQTSMYLCASSLTQRRSGNTIYFGEGSWLTVV.

There are many counts of this clone. J is TRBJ2-1 and V is TRBV4-1; 10 bases align to TRBD1. Germline lookup yields CDR1 MGHRA and CDR2 YSYEKL. This CDR3 comprises 14 residues. V lost 3 bases to trimming and J lost 9 bases; unmatched junction nucleotides: 5. This CDR3 is CASSHPGTGVEQFF. CDR3 coding DNA: TGCGCCAGCAGCCATCCCGGGACAGGGGTTGAGCAGTTCTTC.

The rearrangement joins TRBV7-2 to TRBJ1-5; D gene unclear. V shed 1 base and J shed 7 bases, with 8 bases lying between them. Germline values: CDR1 SGHTA, CDR2 FQGNSA. The CDR3 is 13 residues long. Here the CDR3 reads CASSLDSFQPQHF. The CDR3 region has the DNA TGTGCCAGCAGCTTAGATAGTTTCCAGCCCCAGCATTTT.

The chain combines TRBV6-6 with TRBJ1-2; 8 bases match TRBD1. V shed 10 bases and J 4 bases; nucleotides not matched to a gene: 8. The CDR3 is made up of 13 amino acids. Per the germline V gene, CDR1 is MNHNY and CDR2 is SVGAGI (reference sequence). For the CDR3, the DNA is TGTGCCACCGACAGGGGACAATCCTATGGCTACACCTTC. As protein: CATDRGQSYGYTF.

The CDR3 region is CASTLTGTGYEQYF. In nucleotides, the CDR3 is TGTGCCAGCACTTTGACAGGAACGGGGTACGAGCAGTACTTC. This chain links TRBV28 with TRBJ2-7; maybe TRBD1 (6 bases). This CDR3 has 14 amino acids. Germline V lookup: CDR1 MDHEN, CDR2 SYDVKM. Trimming took 7 bases from V and 4 from J, leaving 17 bases between them.

This chain joins TRBV11-2 and TRBJ2-5; D gene uncertain. CDR1 is SGHAT, CDR2 FQNNGV, per germline. Between the trimmed V and J ends, which lost 8 bases and 5 bases, there was a span of 9 bases. The CDR3 is made up of 11 amino acids. The CDR3 spells CASAASETQYF. CDR3 bases: TGTGCCAGCGCGGCTAGTGAGACCCAGTACTTC.

The chain combines TRBV5-1 with TRBJ2-7; possibly TRBD1 for D (7 bases). The CDR3 is 15 amino acids. Trimming took off 4 bases at V and 4 bases at J, with 18 bases between the two ends. CDR1 is SGHRS and CDR2 is YFSETQ in the germline V gene. Written as DNA, the CDR3 is TGCGCCAGCAGCCAAGGAGGAGGGGGCATGTACGAGCAGTACTTC. As protein: CASSQGGGGMYEQYF. Full variable domain (missing parts from reference TRBV5-1 and TRBJ2-7): KAGVTQTPRYLIKTRGQQVTLSCSPISGHRSVSWYQQTPGQGLQFLFEYFSETQRNKGNFPGRFSGRQFSNSRSEMNVSTLELGDSALYLCASSQGGGGMYEQYFGPGTRLTVT.

This chain links TRBV19 with TRBJ1-6, with D possibly being TRBD1 (5 bases). CDR1 is LNHDA and CDR2 is SQIVND in the germline V gene (reference sequence). The CDR3 contains 16 residues. V dropped 7 bases and J dropped 10 bases, with 23 bases sitting between them. Here the CDR3 reads CASTLSGSRDYSPLHF. For the CDR3, the DNA is TGTGCCAGTACCCTCTCGGGTAGCAGGGACTACTCACCCCTCCACTTT. The full variable domain, completed using reference TRBV19 and TRBJ1-6, is DGGITQSPKYLFRKEGQNVTLSCEQNLNHDAMYWYRQDPGQGLRLIYYSQIVNDFQKGDIAEGYSVSREKKESFPLTVTSAQKNPTAFYLCASTLSGSRDYSPLHFGNGTRLTVT.

This chain links TRBV2 with TRBJ1-2, with 8 bases that match TRBD1. Germline CDR1 is SNHLY and CDR2 is FYNNEI. This CDR3 comprises 13 residues. The ends lost 10 bases at V and 3 bases at J; junction bases unmatched: 7. In DNA form, the CDR3 reads TGTGCCACAAGACAGGGGTCTTACTATGGCTACACCTTC. Protein sequence: CATRQGSYYGYTF.